The source of this T cell receptor beta chain is a study of blood T cell repertoires in COVID-19 (dated by TCRdb to about 2020). Turning to the overall study: Samples covering the acute and convalescent phases of COVID-19 were provided by collaborators in the United States, Italy and Spain. The prospective study material was composed of cDNA or gDNA derived from T cells, B-cell-depleted T cells, or PBMCs. Deeply sampled blood TCRbeta repertoires from subjects exposed to, actively infected with, or recovered from COVID-19 were included in the dataset. A freely available public database, intended as a resource for researchers studying the immune response to SARS-CoV-2, is where the repertoires were released. The samples were drawn from the first 160 participants of the ongoing ImmuneRACE study and from 1,254 subjects provided by 6 global collaborators. The sample metadata nearly always contained a de-identified subject ID, COVID-19 status, age in years and sex. Where HLA class I and class II types were available, the types were taken from metadata supplied by the sample provider, not from assay-based typing.

Findings and caveats that apply to the study as a whole: The quantity of clinical and demographic metadata differed by source and by participant and was supplied without curation.

Whole blood was collected in K2EDTA tubes by collaborating institutions according to the institutions' own protocols. For TCRbeta analysis, collaborators shipped samples as frozen whole blood, isolated PBMCs, or DNA extracted from either of those sample types. TCRbeta CDR3 regions were amplified from genomic DNA using the immunoSEQ Assay, a bias-controlled multiplex PCR. Per the source publication's procedure: Within the assay, amplification of reference gene primers was used to estimate how many nucleated cells each sample contained. To quantify the absolute abundance of each unique TCRbeta CDR3 rearrangement, sequence reads were collapsed and filtered. For each sample, productive Simpson clonality was calculated as the square root of Simpson's diversity index across productive rearrangements. TCRdb re-hosts the immuneACCESS table, in-frame sequences only. Its copies lack some clones; in the studies checked, an unresolved V gene accounts for under half of them, and the cause for the rest is not known. That table is the source of V, J and clone size, and D and trimming were worked out from the DNA. The sample yields approximately 260,000 clones; around 82% were counted once. The top ten clonotypes cover roughly 8.6% of the sample.

Reading from cysteine to phenylalanine, the CDR3 counts 16 amino acids. Kept here is only the CDR3 DNA, which spans 48 bases and is read in frame from base 1. V ends up 0 bases short and J 5 bases short, with an unmatched junction base count of 1. The germline V gene (reference sequence) gives CDR1 as SEHNR and CDR2 as FQNEAQ. With regard to this clone: Its binding antigen is unknown. Base qualities are not recorded, but no much larger clone differs from it by a single base.

This receptor was taken from a human donor in a cohort sampled during active COVID-19. Sequenced sample: peripheral blood. In this chain, TRBV7-9 is recombined with TRBJ2-5, with 15 bases matching TRBD2. The CDR3 region reads CASSLAGTSGGETQYF. Read as DNA, the sequence is TGTGCCAGCAGCTTAGCCGGGACTAGCGGGGGGGAGACCCAGTACTTC.